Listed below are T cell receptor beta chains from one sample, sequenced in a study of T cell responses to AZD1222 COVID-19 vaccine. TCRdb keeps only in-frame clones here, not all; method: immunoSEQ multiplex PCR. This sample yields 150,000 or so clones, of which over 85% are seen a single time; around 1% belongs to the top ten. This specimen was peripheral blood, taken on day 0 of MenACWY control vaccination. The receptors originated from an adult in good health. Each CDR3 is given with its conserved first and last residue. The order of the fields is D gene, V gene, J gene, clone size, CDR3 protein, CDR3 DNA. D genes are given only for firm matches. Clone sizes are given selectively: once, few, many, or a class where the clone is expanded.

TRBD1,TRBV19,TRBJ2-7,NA,CASSPAGTGFLYEQYF,TGTGCCAGTAGTCCCGCCGGGACAGGGTTTCTCTACGAGCAGTACTTC
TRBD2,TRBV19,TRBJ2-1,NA,CASSMTSWEEQFF,TGTGCCAGTAGTATGACTAGCTGGGAGGAGCAGTTCTTC
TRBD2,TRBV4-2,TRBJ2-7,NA,CASSQELAGGSYEQYF,TGTGCCAGCAGCCAAGAGTTGGCGGGGGGAAGCTACGAGCAGTACTTC
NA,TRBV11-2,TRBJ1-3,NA,CASSLGVGVTGNTIYF,TGTGCCAGCAGCTTAGGAGTGGGGGTTACTGGAAACACCATATATTTT
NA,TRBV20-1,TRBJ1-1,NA,CSASTGLNTEAFF,TGCAGTGCTAGTACGGGACTTAACACTGAAGCTTTCTTT
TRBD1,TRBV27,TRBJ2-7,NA,CASSLAPRGNHEQYF,TGTGCCAGCAGTCTGGCCCCCAGGGGGAACCACGAGCAGTACTTC
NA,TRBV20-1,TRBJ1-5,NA,CSARSGQTQHF,TGCAGTGCTAGATCAGGACAGACCCAGCATTTT
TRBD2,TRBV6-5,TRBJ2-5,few,CASRTPGGGETQYF,TGTGCCAGCAGGACCCCAGGCGGGGGGGAGACCCAGTACTTC
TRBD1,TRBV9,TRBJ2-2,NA,CASSGADRGSYTGELFF,TGTGCCAGCAGCGGGGCGGACAGGGGTTCGTACACCGGGGAGCTGTTTTTT
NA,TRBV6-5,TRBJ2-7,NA,CASSYSSRGYEQYF,TGTGCCAGCAGTTACTCGAGCCGAGGATACGAGCAGTACTTC
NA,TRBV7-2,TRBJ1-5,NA,CASSLSMNQPQHF,TGTGCCAGCAGCTTGTCCATGAATCAGCCCCAGCATTTT
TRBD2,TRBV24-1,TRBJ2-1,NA,CATSDGREIDEQFF,TGTGCCACCAGTGATGGGAGGGAGATTGATGAGCAGTTCTTC
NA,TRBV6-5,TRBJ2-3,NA,CASSYNPTDTQYF,TGTGCCAGCAGTTACAACCCCACAGATACGCAGTATTTT
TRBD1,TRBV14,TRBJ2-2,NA,CASSQDRDRKRTGELFF,TGTGCCAGCAGCCAAGACCGGGACAGGAAGCGAACCGGGGAGCTGTTTTTT
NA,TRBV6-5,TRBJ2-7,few,CASSTGGGHSYEQYF,TGTGCCAGCAGTACTGGTGGGGGGCACTCCTACGAGCAGTACTTC
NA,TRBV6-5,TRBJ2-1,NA,CASRPQQSSYNEQFF,TGTGCCAGCAGACCCCAGCAAAGCTCCTACAATGAGCAGTTCTTC
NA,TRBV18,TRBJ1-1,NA,CASSPTAVDSLDEAFF,TGTGCCAGCTCACCAACCGCGGTCGATAGCCTTGATGAAGCTTTCTTT
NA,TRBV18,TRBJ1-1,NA,CASSPLVGVDTEAFF,TGTGCCAGCTCACCACTTGTGGGGGTAGACACTGAAGCTTTCTTT
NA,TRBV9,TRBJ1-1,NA,CASSVGANTEAFF,TGTGCCAGCAGCGTAGGGGCAAACACTGAAGCTTTCTTT
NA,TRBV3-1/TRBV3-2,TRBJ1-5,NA,CASSQDSGIGQPQHF,TGTGCCAGCAGCCAAGACTCAGGGATCGGTCAGCCCCAGCATTTT
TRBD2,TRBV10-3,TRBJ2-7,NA,CAISEPTSGAPYEQYF,TGTGCCATCAGTGAGCCGACTAGCGGGGCGCCATACGAGCAGTACTTC
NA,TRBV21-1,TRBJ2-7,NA,CASSKGTTGDRSYEQYF,TGTGCCAGCAGCAAAGGGACTACCGGGGATCGTTCCTACGAGCAGTACTTC
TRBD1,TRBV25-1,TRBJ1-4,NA,CASSLRTGRGTNEKLFF,TGTGCCAGCAGTCTCCGGACAGGACGTGGCACTAATGAAAAACTGTTTTTT
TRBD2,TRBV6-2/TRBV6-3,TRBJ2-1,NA,CASTPRFGLAGVYNEQFF,TGTGCCAGCACCCCTCGGTTTGGTCTAGCGGGAGTGTACAATGAGCAGTTCTTC
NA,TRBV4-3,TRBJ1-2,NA,CASSAGEWSYGYTF,TGCGCCAGCAGCGCAGGGGAGTGGTCCTATGGCTACACCTTC
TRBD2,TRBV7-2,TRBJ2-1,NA,CASSLGGGLSYNEQFF,TGTGCCAGCAGCTTAGGGGGGGGACTCTCCTACAATGAGCAGTTCTTC
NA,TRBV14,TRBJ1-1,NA,CASSQETWTEAFF,TGTGCCAGCAGCCAGGAAACCTGGACTGAAGCTTTCTTT